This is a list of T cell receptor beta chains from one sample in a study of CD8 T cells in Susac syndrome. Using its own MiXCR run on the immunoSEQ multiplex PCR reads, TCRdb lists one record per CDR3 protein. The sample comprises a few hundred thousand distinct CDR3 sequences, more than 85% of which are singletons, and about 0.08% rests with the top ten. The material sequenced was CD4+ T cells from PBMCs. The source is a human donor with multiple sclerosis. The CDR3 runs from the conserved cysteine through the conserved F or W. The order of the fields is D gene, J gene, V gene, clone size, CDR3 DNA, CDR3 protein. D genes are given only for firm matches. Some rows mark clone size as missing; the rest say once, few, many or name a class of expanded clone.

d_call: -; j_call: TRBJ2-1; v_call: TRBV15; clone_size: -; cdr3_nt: TGTGCCACCAGCATAGGAGCGTACAATGAGCAGTTCTTC; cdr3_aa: CATSIGAYNEQFF
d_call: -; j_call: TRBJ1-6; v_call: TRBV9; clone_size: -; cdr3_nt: TGTGCCAGCAGCGAGGGACTTCTAAGAGGGGGGTCACCCCTCCACTTT; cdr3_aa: CASSEGLLRGGSPLHF
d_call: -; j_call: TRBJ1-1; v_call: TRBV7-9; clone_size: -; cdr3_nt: TGTGCCAGCAGCTTAGCAGGGGATATGAACACTGAAGCTTTCTTT; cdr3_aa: CASSLAGDMNTEAFF
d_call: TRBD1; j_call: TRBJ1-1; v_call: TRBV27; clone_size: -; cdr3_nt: TGTGCCAGCAGTATCGGGGACAGATACACTGAAGCTTTCTTT; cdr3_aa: CASSIGDRYTEAFF
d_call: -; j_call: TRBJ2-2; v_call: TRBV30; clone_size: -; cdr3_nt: TGTGCCTGGTCCACTCATGCTACCGGGGAGCTGTTTTTT; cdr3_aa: CAWSTHATGELFF
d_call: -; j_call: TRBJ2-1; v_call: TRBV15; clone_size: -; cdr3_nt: TGTGCCACCAGCAGAGATAAGGCTCGCGAGCAGTTCTTC; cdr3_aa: CATSRDKAREQFF
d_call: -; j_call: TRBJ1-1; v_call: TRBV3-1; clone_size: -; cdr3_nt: TGTGCCAGCAGGGGCCCGAGTACTGAAGCTTTCTTT; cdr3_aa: CASRGPSTEAFF
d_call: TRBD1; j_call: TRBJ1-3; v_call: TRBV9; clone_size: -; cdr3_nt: TGTGCCAGCAGCGCGCCGTTACAGGGGGCAGTTGGAAACACCATATATTTT; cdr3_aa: CASSAPLQGAVGNTIYF
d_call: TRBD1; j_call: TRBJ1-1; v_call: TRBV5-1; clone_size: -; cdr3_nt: TGCGCCAGCAGCTTGGGGGACAGGGTCGAAGCTTTCTTT; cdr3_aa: CASSLGDRVEAFF
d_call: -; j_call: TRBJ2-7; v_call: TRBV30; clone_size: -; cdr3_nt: TGTGCCTGGAGATCCCCATACGAGCAGTACTTC; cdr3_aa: CAWRSPYEQYF
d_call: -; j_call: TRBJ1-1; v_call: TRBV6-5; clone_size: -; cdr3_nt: TGTGCCAGCAGCTTCCGACAGATTCTAAACACTGAAGCTTTCTTT; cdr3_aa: CASSFRQILNTEAFF
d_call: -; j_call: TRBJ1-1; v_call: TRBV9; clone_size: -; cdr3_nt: TGTGCCAGCAGCGTGGTAGGGGGTGAAGCTTTCTTT; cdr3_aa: CASSVVGGEAFF
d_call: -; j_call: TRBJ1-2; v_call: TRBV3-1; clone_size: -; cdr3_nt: TGTGCCAGCAGCCACGTCGGACAATCGATCTATGGCTACACCTTC; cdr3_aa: CASSHVGQSIYGYTF
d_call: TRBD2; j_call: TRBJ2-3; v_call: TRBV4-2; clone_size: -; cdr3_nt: TGTGCCAGCAGCCAAGATAAAGCGGGGACCACAGATACGCAGTATTTT; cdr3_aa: CASSQDKAGTTDTQYF
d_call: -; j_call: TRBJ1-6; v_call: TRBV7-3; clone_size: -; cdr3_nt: TGTGCCAGCAGCTTATTTGGAGATAATTCACCCCTCCACTTT; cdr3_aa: CASSLFGDNSPLHF
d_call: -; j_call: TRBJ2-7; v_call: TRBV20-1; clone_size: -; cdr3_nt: TGCAGTGCTAGAGGTTTAGGGACTGTGAACTACGAGCAGTACTTC; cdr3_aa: CSARGLGTVNYEQYF
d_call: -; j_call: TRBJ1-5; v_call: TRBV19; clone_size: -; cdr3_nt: TGTGCCAGTAGTATCAAGGGGAGCAATCAGCCCCAGCATTTT; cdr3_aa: CASSIKGSNQPQHF
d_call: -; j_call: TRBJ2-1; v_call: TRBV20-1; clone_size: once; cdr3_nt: TGCAGTGCTGCGGGGACTCACTACAATGAGCAGTTCTTC; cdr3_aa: CSAAGTHYNEQFF
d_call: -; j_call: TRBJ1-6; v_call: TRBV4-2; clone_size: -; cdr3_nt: TGTGCCAGCAGCCAAGATCCGGAGTATAATTCACCCCTCCACTTT; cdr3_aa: CASSQDPEYNSPLHF
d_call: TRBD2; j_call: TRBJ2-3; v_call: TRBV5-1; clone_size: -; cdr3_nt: TGCGCCAGCAGTCGCGGACTAGCGCCAGATACGCAGTATTTT; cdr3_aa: CASSRGLAPDTQYF
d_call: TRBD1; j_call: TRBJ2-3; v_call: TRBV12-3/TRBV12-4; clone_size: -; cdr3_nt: TGTGCCAGCAGTTTAAAGACAGGGCAAAGAGATACGCAGTATTTT; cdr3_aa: CASSLKTGQRDTQYF
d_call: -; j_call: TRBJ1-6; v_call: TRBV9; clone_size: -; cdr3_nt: TGTGCCAGCAGCGTAGATCACGGACAGACTAATTCACCCCTCCACTTT; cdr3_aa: CASSVDHGQTNSPLHF
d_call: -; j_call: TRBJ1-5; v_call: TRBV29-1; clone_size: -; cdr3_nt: TGCAGCGTTGGGGGTTATGGGAGCAATCAGCCCCAGCATTTT; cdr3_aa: CSVGGYGSNQPQHF
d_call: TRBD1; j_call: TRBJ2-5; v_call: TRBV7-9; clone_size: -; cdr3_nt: TGTGCCAGCAGCTGGGACAGGGAACGAGAGACCCAGTACTTC; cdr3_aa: CASSWDRERETQYF
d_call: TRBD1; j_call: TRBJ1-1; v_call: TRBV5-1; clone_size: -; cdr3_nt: TGCGCCAGCAGCCCCGAACAGGGGCCGAACACTGAAGCTTTCTTT; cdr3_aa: CASSPEQGPNTEAFF
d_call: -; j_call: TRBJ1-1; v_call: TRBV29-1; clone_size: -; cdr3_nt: TGCAGCGTTGTTCACACTGAAGCTTTCTTT; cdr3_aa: CSVVHTEAFF
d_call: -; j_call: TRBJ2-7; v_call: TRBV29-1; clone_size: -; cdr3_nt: TGCAGCGTTGGAAAAGCGGTCTCCTACGAGCAGTACTTC; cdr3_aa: CSVGKAVSYEQYF
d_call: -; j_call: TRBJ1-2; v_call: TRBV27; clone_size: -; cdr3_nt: TGTGCCAGCAGTTTAAAGGGAAACTATGGCTACACCTTC; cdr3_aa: CASSLKGNYGYTF
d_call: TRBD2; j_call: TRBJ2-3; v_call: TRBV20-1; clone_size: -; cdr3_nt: TGCAGTGCCCCCAGCGGGGATCGTGGCACAGATACGCAGTATTTT; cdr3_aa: CSAPSGDRGTDTQYF
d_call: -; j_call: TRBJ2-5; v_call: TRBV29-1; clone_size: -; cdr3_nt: TGCAGTAGTACTGCCAACCGCGGGGAGACCCAGTACTTC; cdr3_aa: CSSTANRGETQYF
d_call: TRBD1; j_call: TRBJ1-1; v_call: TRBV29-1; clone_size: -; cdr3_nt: TGCAGCGTTGAAGGTGACAGGGCCACTGAAGCTTTCTTT; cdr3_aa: CSVEGDRATEAFF
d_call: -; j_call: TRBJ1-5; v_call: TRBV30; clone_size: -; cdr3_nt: TGTGCCTACCGTGAGCTCGGTCAGCCCCAGCATTTT; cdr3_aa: CAYRELGQPQHF
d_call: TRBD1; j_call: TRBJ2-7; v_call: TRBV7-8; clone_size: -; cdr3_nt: TGTGCCAGCAGCTTAGTGGACAGGGGAATACACGAGCAGTACTTC; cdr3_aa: CASSLVDRGIHEQYF
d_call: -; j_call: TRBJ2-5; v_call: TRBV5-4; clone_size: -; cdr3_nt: TGTGCCAGCAGCGCCCAGGGGGGGTTTCAAGAGACCCAGTACTTC; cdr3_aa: CASSAQGGFQETQYF
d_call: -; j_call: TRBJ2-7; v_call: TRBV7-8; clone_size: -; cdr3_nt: TGTGCCAGCAGCTTAGCTACAATCTACGAGCAGTACTTC; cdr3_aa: CASSLATIYEQYF
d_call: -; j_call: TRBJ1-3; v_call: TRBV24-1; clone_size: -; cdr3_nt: TGTGCCACTCCCCCCTTAACTCACTCTGGAAACACCATATATTTT; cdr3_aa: CATPPLTHSGNTIYF
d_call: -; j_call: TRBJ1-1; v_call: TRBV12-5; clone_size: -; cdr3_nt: TGTGCTAGTGCCTCTATCACTGAAGCTTTCTTT; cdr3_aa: CASASITEAFF
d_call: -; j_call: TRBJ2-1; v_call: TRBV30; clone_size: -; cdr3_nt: TGTGCCTGGAGCCCCAGAATGACAGAGGGCTCCTACAATGAGCAGTTCTTC; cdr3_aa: CAWSPRMTEGSYNEQFF
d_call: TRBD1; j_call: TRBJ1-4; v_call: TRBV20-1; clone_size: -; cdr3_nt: TGCAGTGCCCTGGGACAGGGAGGGGAAAAACTGTTTTTT; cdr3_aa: CSALGQGGEKLFF
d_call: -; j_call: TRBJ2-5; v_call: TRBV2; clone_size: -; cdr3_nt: TGTGCCAGCAGTGATCGAGCACGAGAGACCCAGTACTTC; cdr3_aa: CASSDRARETQYF
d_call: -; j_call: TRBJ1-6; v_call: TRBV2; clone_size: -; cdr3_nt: TGTGCCAGCAGTGACCAGGGAAAACTTACACCCCTCCACTTT; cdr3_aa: CASSDQGKLTPLHF
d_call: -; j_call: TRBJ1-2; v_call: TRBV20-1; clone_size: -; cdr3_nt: TGCAGTGCACCCCTCCGGGACGTTAAGGGCTATGGCTACACCTTC; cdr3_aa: CSAPLRDVKGYGYTF
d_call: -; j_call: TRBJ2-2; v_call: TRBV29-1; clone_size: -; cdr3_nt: TGCAGCGTTGAAGTCCTAGGGAATCCCGGGGAGCTGTTTTTT; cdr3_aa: CSVEVLGNPGELFF